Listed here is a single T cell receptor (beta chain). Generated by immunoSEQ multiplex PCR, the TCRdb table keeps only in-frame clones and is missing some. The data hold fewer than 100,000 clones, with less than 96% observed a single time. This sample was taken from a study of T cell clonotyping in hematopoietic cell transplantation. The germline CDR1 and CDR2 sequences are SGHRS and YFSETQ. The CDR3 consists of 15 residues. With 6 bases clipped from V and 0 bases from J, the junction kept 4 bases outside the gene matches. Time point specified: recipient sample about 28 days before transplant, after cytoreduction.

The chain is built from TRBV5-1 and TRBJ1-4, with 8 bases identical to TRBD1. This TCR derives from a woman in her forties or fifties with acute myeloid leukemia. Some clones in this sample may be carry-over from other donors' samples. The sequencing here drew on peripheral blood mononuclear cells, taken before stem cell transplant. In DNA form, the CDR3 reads TGCGCCAGCACCCCAGGGGGCACAACTAATGAAAAACTGTTTTTT. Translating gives CASTPGGTTNEKLFF. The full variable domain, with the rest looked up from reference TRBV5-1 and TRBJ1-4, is KAGVTQTPRYLIKTRGQQVTLSCSPISGHRSVSWYQQTPGQGLQFLFEYFSETQRNKGNFPGRFSGRQFSNSRSEMNVSTLELGDSALYLCASTPGGTTNEKLFFGSGTQLSVL.